This TCR beta chain was retrieved from a study of T cell repertoires in cytomegalovirus infection. Study summary: Both CMV infection and a matching HLA type were indicated by public TCR beta signatures.

The study's findings and limits: Frequencies of public TCR beta families were cumulated, and this identified carriers of CMV plus the relevant HLA. The ex vivo response showed dominance by HLA-C-restricted CMV-specific TCR beta clonotypes.

As to this clonotype: Its antigen is undetermined.

Germline V lookup: CDR1 DFQATT, CDR2 SNEGSKA (reference sequence). CDR3 size: 16 residues. V lost 4 bases and J lost 7; bases outside the gene matches: 17. TCRdb independently ran MiXCR on the reads; one entry per CDR3 protein. The data contain some 680,000 distinct CDR3 sequences, 35% of them seen just once; the ten biggest clones take up under 3%. This sequence was found in a human donor in good health (CMV status not recorded). Some clones in this sample may be carry-over from other donors' samples. The chain uses TRBV20-1 and TRBJ2-7; 9 positions agree with TRBD2. The sample consisted of PBMCs. The CDR3 reads CSAINREGLASYEQYF. In DNA, the CDR3 is TGCAGTGCTATTAACAGGGAGGGACTAGCTTCGTATGAGCAGTACTTC.